This TCR beta chain was obtained from a study of high-grade serous ovarian cancer treatment subgroups. Study-wide background: Samples averaged around 14,000 reads and thousands of unique TCR beta rearrangements.

The protocol was immunoSEQ multiplex PCR, while the TCRdb copy is restricted to in-frame clones and leaves out a portion. The table lists fewer than 4,000 clones, around 65% of them singletons. The tumor samples were collected prior to definitive surgery or chemotherapy. Study conclusions and caveats: The analyses considered CDR3 and ignored CDR1 and CDR2. Repertoire similarity ranged about 0.1 to 0.79 between tumors of one patient.

In regard to this clone: The antigen remains undetermined.

The CDR3 is 12 amino acids. Germline CDR1 is MNHEY and CDR2 is SVGAGI. V lost 6 bases and J lost 4, with 9 bases in between. This receptor was obtained from a human donor with high-grade serous ovarian cancer. Sequencing was done on a sample of tumor tissue. This sequence joins TRBV6-5 and TRBJ1-1; D ambiguous. CDR3 residues: CASRRSGTEAFF. The CDR3 region has the DNA TGTGCCAGCAGACGGTCGGGCACTGAAGCTTTCTTT.